The 21 T cell receptor beta chains listed next were all sequenced from one sample in a study of blood T cell repertoires in COVID-19. TCRdb keeps only in-frame clones here, not all; method: immunoSEQ multiplex PCR. The table has 250,000 or so clones, around four fifths seen once. Specimen: peripheral blood. The receptor source for this set is a man aged 60 to 69 with acute or convalescent COVID-19.

The V and J genes are TRBV6-5 and TRBJ2-3; D unclear. Germline loops: CDR1 MNHEY, CDR2 SVGAGI. This CDR3 spans 14 amino acids. Trimming stripped 2 bases from V and 4 bases from J, with 10 bases between. The CDR3 here is CASSYTRLSDTQYF. CDR3 in DNA: TGTGCCAGCAGTTACACCCGGTTGTCAGATACGCAGTATTTT.

This chain links TRBV4-1 with TRBJ2-3; perhaps TRBD2 as D (7 bases). The CDR3 has 14 amino acids. V was trimmed by 5 bases and J by 3 bases, leaving 12 bases between them. Germline CDR1 MGHRA, CDR2 YSYEKL. Here the CDR3 DNA reads TGCGCCAGCAGCATGGGGGGGCCGACAGATACGCAGTATTTT. Protein: CASSMGGPTDTQYF.

This clone was recorded once. The chain has TRBV7-5 and TRBJ2-7; the D call in the table, TRBD2, was not verified against the DNA. TRBV7-5 is listed as a pseudogene. This CDR3 is 14 amino acids long. CDR3 loop: CARSPAGHGNEQYF. CDR3 in DNA: TGTGCCAGAAGCCCAGCGGGACATGGGAACGAGCAGTACTTC.

The chain carries TRBV9 and TRBJ2-3; D is unclear. Trimming took off 1 base at V and 0 bases at J, with 6 bases between the two ends. CDR1 and CDR2 (germline): SGDLS, YYNGEE. The CDR3 consists of 14 residues. The CDR3 DNA reads TGTGCCAGCAGCGTATCCCAGAGCACAGATACGCAGTATTTT. This encodes CASSVSQSTDTQYF.

Points on this clone: Other DNA sequences in this specimen translate into the identical CDR3. CDR3 coding DNA: TGCGCCAGCAGCTTGGGTCGGGGGACGAACACCGGGGAGCTGTTTTTT. It yields the protein CASSLGRGTNTGELFF. The chain is built from TRBV5-1 and TRBJ2-2; perhaps TRBD2 as D (6 bases). CDR1 and CDR2 from the germline V gene are SGHRS and YFSETQ. This CDR3 region has 16 residues. V gave up 0 bases and J gave up 0 bases, with 9 bases separating them.

This chain joins TRBV6-1 and TRBJ1-4, with a weak D call TRBD1 (5 bases). This CDR3 spans 17 amino acids. Trimming shortened V by 2 bases and J by 1 base, and 14 bases separated the two germline ends. CDR1 and CDR2 from the germline V gene are MNHNS and SASEGT. DNA for the CDR3: TGTGCCAGCAGTGAATTCGGGGGAGGTGGAACTAATGAAAAACTGTTTTTT. Encoded protein: CASSEFGGGGTNEKLFF.

The chain employs TRBV5-1 and TRBJ2-1; 10 bases agree with TRBD2. Germline V gene data show CDR1 as SGHRS and CDR2 as YFSETQ. V shed 3 bases, J shed 5 bases, and the junction held 5 bases outside the gene matches. This CDR3 has 15 amino acids. CDR3 in DNA: TGCGCCAGCAGCTCGACCGGGACTAGCGACAATGAGCAGTTCTTC. Translation: CASSSTGTSDNEQFF. Full variable domain (missing parts from reference TRBV5-1 and TRBJ2-1): KAGVTQTPRYLIKTRGQQVTLSCSPISGHRSVSWYQQTPGQGLQFLFEYFSETQRNKGNFPGRFSGRQFSNSRSEMNVSTLELGDSALYLCASSSTGTSDNEQFFGPGTRLTVL.

The table lists this clone with a few counts. The V and J genes are TRBV6-5 and TRBJ2-5; the match to TRBD1 covers 8 bases. Trimming at V came to 6 bases and at J to 4 bases, leaving 10 bases not matched to a gene. The V gene's germline CDR1 is MNHEY and CDR2 SVGAGI. The CDR3 length is 15 residues. The chain's CDR3 is CASSQDRGTGETQYF. The CDR3 DNA is TGTGCCAGCAGCCAAGACAGGGGCACGGGAGAGACCCAGTACTTC.

This chain joins TRBV6-6 and TRBJ2-7, with D perhaps matching TRBD2 (6 bases). The germline gives CDR1 MNHNY, CDR2 SVGAGI (reference sequence). Deletions cut 2 bases from V and 3 bases from J, with 14 bases between. There are 15 residues in the CDR3. DNA of the CDR3: TGTGCCAGCAGTTACACTACGGGACTTCTCTACGAGCAGTACTTC. This encodes CASSYTTGLLYEQYF.

The J gene is TRBJ1-2, the V gene TRBV29-1; TRBD1 matches at 11 bases. The CDR3 covers 14 residues. The trim removed 7 bases at V and 8 bases at J, leaving 12 bases unmatched. CDR1 SQVTM and CDR2 ANQGSEA come from the germline V gene. The CDR3 reads CSATYGQGAKGYTF. In DNA form, the CDR3 reads TGCAGCGCCACTTACGGACAGGGGGCGAAAGGCTACACCTTC. The full variable domain, in which reference TRBV29-1 and TRBJ1-2 provide the parts outside the CDR3, is SAVISQKPSRDICQRGTSLTIQCQVDSQVTMMFWYRQQPGQSLTLIATANQGSEATYESGFVIDKFPISRPNLTFSTLTVSNMSPEDSSIYLCSATYGQGAKGYTFGSGTRLTVV.

This clone was seen only a few times. This rearrangement joins TRBV7-2 to TRBJ2-1; a weak D match, TRBD1 (5 bases). The CDR3 covers 12 residues. The V gene's germline CDR1 is SGHTA and CDR2 FQGNSA. V lost 5 bases, J lost 5 bases, and 7 bases lay in between. This CDR3 is CASSATDNEQFF. Here the CDR3 DNA reads TGTGCCAGCAGCGCGACAGACAATGAGCAGTTCTTC.

The V call is TRBV25-1, the J call TRBJ2-3, with D possibly matching TRBD1 (6 bases). Trimming shortened V by 3 bases and J by 2 bases, and 9 bases separated the two germline ends. The CDR3 is made up of 14 amino acids. Germline V gene sequence: CDR1 MGHDK, CDR2 SYGVNS. For the CDR3, the DNA is TGTGCCAGCAGTGAGGGACAAATCACAGATACGCAGTATTTT. Translating it yields CASSEGQITDTQYF.

In this sample, this clone turned up once. CDR3 bases: TGCAGCGTTGCAAGAGCGGGGACGACCACAGATACGCAGTATTTT. Its protein is CSVARAGTTTDTQYF. The V and J genes are TRBV29-1 and TRBJ2-3; 7 positions agree with TRBD2. The length of the CDR3 is 15 residues. Germline V gives CDR1 SQVTM, CDR2 ANQGSEA. Germline trimming cut 4 bases from V and 2 bases from J; bases unmatched to any gene: 9.

The rearrangement joins TRBV7-2 to TRBJ2-1; TRBD2 agrees at 9 bases. CDR1 and CDR2 (germline): SGHTA, FQGNSA. The CDR3 has 16 residues. Trimming at V came to 0 bases and at J to 4 bases, leaving 4 bases not matched to a gene. The CDR3 DNA sequence: TGTGCCAGCAGCTTAGCGGCGGGACTAGCATACAATGAGCAGTTCTTC. It encodes CASSLAAGLAYNEQFF.

The rearrangement links TRBV6-2 or TRBV6-3 to TRBJ2-4; D possibly corresponds to TRBD2 (6 bases). This CDR3 is 17 amino acids long. The germline V gene encodes CDR1 MNHEY and CDR2 SVGEGT. V was shortened by 2 bases and J by 2 bases, with 16 bases between the two germline ends. The CDR3 DNA sequence: TGTGCCAGCAGTTACGGGCGGGGAGAGCGGTCCAAAAACATTCAGTACTTC. Amino acids: CASSYGRGERSKNIQYF.

The chain employs TRBV6-5 and TRBJ2-2, with 7 bases matching TRBD1. V gave up 6 bases and J gave up 1 base; unmatched junction bases: 5. The germline V gene has CDR1 MNHEY and CDR2 SVGAGI. The CDR3 runs 15 residues. CDR3 nucleotide sequence: TGTGCCAGCAGACCGACAGGGCAGAACACCGGGGAGCTGTTTTTT. Protein sequence: CASRPTGQNTGELFF.

This clone has only one observation. This chain connects TRBV5-6 to TRBJ2-7, with 9 bases identical to TRBD1. Germline assignment: CDR1 SGHDT and CDR2 YYEEEE. The CDR3 is 16 residues long. V shed 4 bases and J 2 bases; nucleotides not matched to a gene: 10. The CDR3 nucleotides read TGTGCCAGCAGCCTATCGACCGGGACAGGGCCCTACGAGCAGTACTTC. Protein: CASSLSTGTGPYEQYF. The full variable domain, rest sourced from reference TRBV5-6 and TRBJ2-7, is DAGVTQSPTHLIKTRGQQVTLRCSPKSGHDTVSWYQQALGQGPQFIFQYYEEEERQRGNFPDRFSGHQFPNYSSELNVNALLLGDSALYLCASSLSTGTGPYEQYFGPGTRLTVT.

CDR3 residues: CASSKTTAGGQVGTQYF. In DNA form, the CDR3 reads TGTGCCAGCAGCAAAACTACAGCGGGAGGGCAGGTGGGTACGCAGTATTTT. This sequence joins TRBV21-1 and TRBJ2-3; no DNA check was done on the table's D call, TRBD2. TRBV21-1 is shown as a pseudogene. The CDR3 totals 17 residues.

This chain connects TRBV27 to TRBJ2-1, with D perhaps TRBD1 (5 bases). V was cut by 5 bases and J by 8 bases, with 10 bases left in between. The CDR3 is 12 amino acids. Per germline, CDR1 MNHEY and CDR2 SMNVEV (reference sequence). The CDR3 DNA follows: TGTGCCAGCAGTCCTGACAGCTATGAGCAGTTCTTC. It codes for CASSPDSYEQFF.

The chain employs TRBV5-1 and TRBJ2-7, with 10 nucleotides matching TRBD2. CDR1 and CDR2 (germline): SGHRS, YFSETQ. This CDR3 comprises 17 residues. V dropped 4 bases and J dropped 5; count of bases not matched to a gene: 15. The CDR3 nucleotides read TGCGCCAGCAGCGGACCCCCTTCCAGCGGGAGGGTCCACGAGCAGTACTTC. Translation gives CASSGPPSSGRVHEQYF.

This rearrangement joins TRBV6-5 to TRBJ2-7; the D gene is possibly TRBD2 (5 bases). This CDR3 is built from 14 residues. Germline CDR1 is MNHEY and CDR2 is SVGAGI. V was trimmed by 5 bases and J by 3 bases, leaving 14 bases between them. In DNA, the CDR3 is TGTGCCAGCAGTCCCCGGGATCAAGACTACGAGCAGTACTTC. Translated, it gives CASSPRDQDYEQYF.